The subject of this entry is one TCR beta chain. As yet, its antigen is unknown. Trimming left V 2 bases short and J 6 bases short, with 10 bases between. This CDR3 has 12 amino acids. Germline V CDR1 and CDR2: SQVTM, ANQGSEA. The data were obtained in a study of post-analysis software for immune sequencing data. Study-wide findings and caveats: Roughly five TRBV segments occurring more often in patients than controls included TRBV5-6, TRBV5-1 and TRBV20-1.

Unique molecular identifiers were present in the TCR beta cDNA libraries. TCRdb re-called the PCR reads through MiXCR, storing one row per CDR3 protein. The sample holds fewer than 850,000 distinct CDR3 sequences; about 32% are singletons and the top ten take 0.56%. The chain carries TRBV29-1 and TRBJ1-1; no reliable D call. This sequence was found in a girl aged 5-17 years with multiple sclerosis. What was sequenced was blood. In DNA form, the CDR3 reads TGCAGCGTTGAAAAGGTTGGCCCTGAAGCTTTCTTT. It encodes CSVEKVGPEAFF.